This TCR beta chain was recovered during a study of identical twins. This clonotype has just a few counts. Deletions cut 3 bases from V and 6 bases from J, with 14 bases between. The CDR3 is 14 residues long. Germline CDR1 is MNHEY and CDR2 is SMNVEV (reference sequence). TCRdb ran MiXCR on the 5' RACE reads and lists one entry per CDR3 protein. The sample includes some 240,000 distinct CDR3 sequences, roughly a tenth of them seen just once. This TCR derives from a man between 45 and 60 years old in good health. V usage is TRBV27 and J usage is TRBJ1-1, with D perhaps matching TRBD1 (6 bases). The sample consisted of memory T cells sorted from blood. CDR3 coding DNA: TGTGCCAGCAGTTTCGTACAGGGAAACGCTGAAGCTTTCTTT. Translating gives CASSFVQGNAEAFF.